A single sample is the source of the 7 T cell receptor beta chains below, sequenced in a study of blood T cell repertoires in COVID-19. Using immunoSEQ multiplex PCR, the repertoire was profiled, and TCRdb retains in-frame clones only, with some absent. The table has under 300,000 clones, around 87% seen once. The source material was peripheral blood. These receptors were collected from a woman in her 70s with active or convalescent COVID-19.

This chain links TRBV4-3 with TRBJ1-4; TRBD1 matches 8 bases. With V trimmed by 0 bases and J by 7 bases, 4 bases remained unmatched. Germline-derived CDR1 and CDR2 are LGHNA and YSLEER. CDR3 length equals 15 residues. This chain's CDR3 is CASSQEDRVGEKLFF. The DNA of the CDR3 is TGCGCCAGCAGCCAAGAGGACAGGGTCGGTGAAAAACTGTTTTTT.

This rearrangement joins TRBV19 to TRBJ1-2; D perhaps matches TRBD1 (6 bases). The V gene's germline CDR1 is LNHDA and CDR2 SQIVND (reference sequence). This CDR3 comprises 17 residues. The V end was cut by 4 bases, the J end by 4 bases, with 22 bases between. The CDR3 sequence: CASSTTGPRDNSYGYTF. DNA for the CDR3: TGTGCCAGTAGTACCACAGGCCCCCGGGACAATTCCTATGGCTACACCTTC.

V is TRBV21-1 and J is TRBJ2-7; the listed D gene, TRBD1, was not tested against the DNA. TRBV21-1 is marked as a pseudogene. The CDR3 has 14 amino acids. CDR3 sequence: CASSNRDRKDEQYF. The CDR3 DNA reads as TGTGCCAGCAGCAACCGGGACAGGAAAGACGAGCAGTACTTC.

The rearrangement uses TRBV5-1 and TRBJ1-4, with D perhaps matching TRBD1 (5 bases). Trimming cost V 5 bases and J 0 bases, with 5 bases left between them. CDR3 size: 13 residues. The V gene's germline CDR1 is SGHRS and CDR2 YFSETQ. CDR3 loop: CASRGATNEKLFF. The CDR3 region has the DNA TGCGCCAGCAGAGGGGCAACTAATGAAAAACTGTTTTTT.

The chain has TRBV6-5 and TRBJ1-2, with 8 bases aligning to TRBD1. This CDR3 contains 15 residues. Germline lookup yields CDR1 MNHEY and CDR2 SVGAGI. V dropped 6 bases and J dropped 6; count of bases not matched to a gene: 12. CDR3 residues: CASRPDGQGVHGYTF. The CDR3 DNA sequence: TGTGCCAGCAGACCTGACGGACAGGGTGTACATGGCTACACCTTC.

The rearrangement uses TRBV29-1 and TRBJ1-2; no clear D gene. V was pared by 4 bases and J by 6 bases, with 12 bases between. From germline, CDR1 is SQVTM and CDR2 ANQGSEA. This CDR3 has 12 amino acids. CDR3 DNA sequence: TGCAGCGTTGCCTCCCTGCGGGATGGCTACACCTTC. Protein sequence: CSVASLRDGYTF.

The J gene is TRBJ1-1, the V gene TRBV24-1; 7 nucleotides line up with TRBD1. CDR1 is KGHDR and CDR2 is SFDVKD in the germline V gene. The CDR3 is 16 residues long. The V segment lost 0 bases and the J segment 5 bases; nucleotides outside the gene matches: 8. The CDR3 loop is CATSDLDRVWETEAFF. Written as DNA, the CDR3 is TGTGCCACCAGTGATTTGGACAGGGTATGGGAGACTGAAGCTTTCTTT.